This TCR beta chain was sequenced for a study of T cell responses to AZD1222 COVID-19 vaccine (dated by TCRdb to about 2021). Study-wide context: AZD1222 recipients whose second dose came at about 4 weeks and those whose second dose came at about 12 weeks were combined into one group, since spike-specific TCR depth and breadth did not differ between the two schedules. TCR sequencing was performed for 233 trial participants, of whom around 200 were given two doses of AZD1222 and around 26 were given two doses of MenACWY control vaccine. Enrollment into the trials was organized by age into subgroups of 18-55, 56-69 and 70-plus years, and those subgroups contained roughly 150, 30 and 60 TCR-sequenced participants, respectively. Paper-wide results and their limitations: The 56-69-year group was small, and its depth increase did not reach significance, likely because of low power. Participants were mostly white British, with more females than males. The authors suggested clonal diversity may have been underestimated. Vaccine-associated CD4 TCRs spanned the whole spike protein, with dominant responses in regions 160-218 and 743-854. Reportedly, almost half of the unique spike-specific TCRs recognized epitopes lying outside the regions that are mutated in the B.1.351 and B.1.1.7 variants. Conclusions about previously exposed vaccinees are limited, since just six AZD1222 recipients were seropositive for SARS-CoV-2 at baseline. Because no day 14 peak-response samples were available, the repertoires could be characterized only after the peak T cell response. A significant rise in spike-specific TCR breadth and depth was observed after two AZD1222 doses relative to day 0 and relative to MenACWY recipients.

Only a few counts were recorded for this clone. It has no known antigen specificity. The record has no base qualities; no much larger clone is one base away. As encoded in the germline V gene (reference sequence), CDR1 is SEHNR while CDR2 is FQNEAQ. The CDR3, cysteine through phenylalanine, is 12 amino acids long. Only the CDR3 DNA is retained, 36 bases long and in frame from the first base. Between the V and J ends, shortened by 7 bases and 6 bases respectively, the junction contains 12 bases. In light of the paper, this sample's time point label describes: baseline before first vaccination. Samples from vaccinated people were obtained from the UK trials COV001 and COV002, which included a single-blind randomized controlled phase 2/3 trial of AZD1222 (ChAdOx1 nCoV-19) in healthy adults. Trial participant PBMC samples were collected at day 0 and day 28 after the second dose for TCRbeta chain sequencing.

The CDR3 regions of human TCRbeta chains were subjected to immunosequencing. Regarding the original processing steps: Repertoire TCRs were checked for matches against a reference library of SARS-CoV-2-specific TCRs that had been generated using the MIRA antigen-specificity platform. Breadth was defined as the fraction of unique TCRs that were SARS-CoV-2-associated. Depth was defined as the fraction of total T cells that were SARS-CoV-2-associated. Using the MIRA data, each spike-specific TCR was mapped to the spike region that the TCR reacts to and placed in a CD4 or CD8 class. Log10-transformed breadth and depth values were compared by one-way ANOVA with Sidak's multiple comparisons tests. Drawn from immuneACCESS, this table holds only the in-frame rearrangements with V and J called that TCRdb kept. Clones are partly lost; checked studies trace under half to an unresolved V gene and leave the rest unexplained. V, J and clone size are taken as reported in that table, and D and trimming were inferred from the DNA itself. A total of 150,000 to 200,000 clones appear in this sample, 90% of them only once. Roughly 6% of the sample is held by the ten biggest clonotypes.

The sequence joins TRBV7-9 to TRBJ1-1; too little of a D gene remains to name it. Specimen: peripheral blood, collected on day 0 of AZD1222 vaccination. The clonotype comes from an adult in good health. The nucleotide sequence is TGTGCCAGCAACCAAGGCTGGGCTGAAGCTTTCTTT. It encodes CASNQGWAEAFF.